A selection of T cell receptor beta chains follows, all from one sample in a study of glioma-infiltrating T cells after dendritic cell vaccination. TCRdb keeps only in-frame clones here, not all; method: immunoSEQ multiplex PCR. Among 90,000 to 110,000 clones listed, 90% were seen once. Sequenced material: blood, taken after dendritic cell vaccination. The receptors were gathered from a human donor with glioblastoma. CDR3s include the opening cysteine and the closing phenylalanine or tryptophan. D genes are given only for firm matches. Size is stated for part of the rows, as once, few or many counts, or as a class when the clone is expanded.

TRBJ1-5,-,TRBV5-5,few,TGTGCCAGCAGCTTGGCGGGGGATCAGCCCCAGCATTTT,CASSLAGDQPQHF
TRBJ2-7,-,TRBV6-6,-,TGTGCCAGCAGTTACTCCCAGGGATCCAGCGAGCAGTACTTC,CASSYSQGSSEQYF
TRBJ2-7,-,TRBV5-1,-,TGCGCCAGCAGCCGGAGACGGGACACCTCCTACGAGCAGTACTTC,CASSRRRDTSYEQYF
TRBJ1-2,-,TRBV19,-,TGTGCCAGTAGCCGGGGTTATGGCTACACCTTC,CASSRGYGYTF
TRBJ2-3,TRBD2,TRBV10-3,-,TGTGCCATTCGGACGAGCGGGAGGGGTGCTAGCACAGATACGCAGTATTTT,CAIRTSGRGASTDTQYF
TRBJ1-4,-,TRBV7-9,few,TGTGCCAGCAGCAACCAAGGGGGACGAAGTGAAAAACTGTTTTTT,CASSNQGGRSEKLFF
TRBJ2-7,TRBD2,TRBV5-1,-,TGCGCCAGCACCGCTAGCGGGTCCTACGAGCAGTACTTC,CASTASGSYEQYF
TRBJ1-1,-,TRBV5-1,-,TGCGCCAGCAGCTTGGAGGGGGGGGTTGGAACTGAAGCTTTCTTT,CASSLEGGVGTEAFF
TRBJ2-7,TRBD1,TRBV27,-,TGTGCCAGCAGTTTGACAGGGCGGATATCCTACGAGCAGTACTTC,CASSLTGRISYEQYF
TRBJ2-1,-,TRBV28,once,TGTGCCAGCAGAGCGGGTAGCTCCTACAATGAGCAGTTCTTC,CASRAGSSYNEQFF
TRBJ2-1,-,TRBV27,-,TGTGCCAGCAGTAGGGACACCCAGTACAATGAGCAGTTCTTC,CASSRDTQYNEQFF
TRBJ1-4,-,TRBV18,-,TGTGCCAGCTCACCCGGTGCCAGGGGCGAGGAAAAACTGTTTTTT,CASSPGARGEEKLFF
TRBJ1-2,TRBD1,TRBV5-4,once,TGTGCCAGCAGCGAAGGAGGACAGGGGTGGGGTGGCTACACCTTC,CASSEGGQGWGGYTF
TRBJ1-1,TRBD1,TRBV19,-,TGTGCCAGCAGAGACAGGGACAAAGAAGGTTTCTTT,CASRDRDKEGFF
TRBJ2-1,TRBD1,TRBV5-1,-,TGCGCCAGCAACCCGGGACAGGGGAACAATGAGCAGTTCTTC,CASNPGQGNNEQFF
TRBJ2-7,TRBD1,TRBV5-8,-,TGTGCCAGCAGCCGGACAGGGGACAAGCAGTACTTC,CASSRTGDKQYF
TRBJ1-2,-,TRBV11-2,-,TGTGCCAGCAGCCCGCAGGCGACTAACTATGGCTACACCTTC,CASSPQATNYGYTF
TRBJ2-5,TRBD1,TRBV30,-,TGTGCCGTAAAGAAGGACAGGGGGTTAGAGACCCAGTACTTC,CAVKKDRGLETQYF
TRBJ2-3,-,TRBV19,-,TGTGCCAGTAGTAGCCAGGGGAGTGGAGATACGCAGTATTTT,CASSSQGSGDTQYF
TRBJ2-1,TRBD2,TRBV18,-,TGTGCCAGCTCACCAGCGGGACTAGCGGGAGGCCAGCATGAGCAGTTCTTC,CASSPAGLAGGQHEQFF
TRBJ2-5,-,TRBV5-1,-,TGCGCCAGCAGCTTGGAGAGGAGCAGAGGGGAGACCCAGTACTTC,CASSLERSRGETQYF
TRBJ2-1,TRBD2,TRBV5-1,-,TGCGCCAGCAGCTCGGGGGGAGGGCCTTACAATGAGCAGTTCTTC,CASSSGGGPYNEQFF
TRBJ2-1,-,TRBV29-1,-,TGCAGCTCCGATAGCGGAGCCTACAATGAGCAGTTCTTC,CSSDSGAYNEQFF
TRBJ2-1,-,TRBV5-6,-,TGTGCCAGCAGCTTATTTCGGGGGGCAAACTTCAATGAGCAGTTCTTC,CASSLFRGANFNEQFF
TRBJ1-2,-,TRBV6-1,-,TGTGCCAGCAGTGAAAGGGGCGGTCGTGTCTATGGCTACACCTTC,CASSERGGRVYGYTF
TRBJ1-2,-,TRBV19,-,TGTGCCAGTAGGCGACCCAGGGCAGCCTATGGCTACACCTTC,CASRRPRAAYGYTF
TRBJ2-2,TRBD1,TRBV2,-,TGTGCCAGCAGGGACAGGGCCGTCACCGGGGAGCTGTTTTTT,CASRDRAVTGELFF
TRBJ2-1,TRBD2,TRBV11-3,once,TGTGCCAGCAGCGGACAACTAGCGGGAGTTGGGTATGAGCAGTTCTTC,CASSGQLAGVGYEQFF
TRBJ1-2,-,TRBV9,once,TGTGCCAGCAGCGTGGATTCCGACGGGGGTTACACCTTC,CASSVDSDGGYTF
TRBJ1-4,TRBD1,TRBV18,-,TGTGCCAGCTCACCCTCAGGGGGGCGCCTTGAAAAACTGTTTTTT,CASSPSGGRLEKLFF
TRBJ2-7,-,TRBV9,few,TGTGCCAGCAGCCCGGGAAATTACGAGCAGTACTTC,CASSPGNYEQYF
TRBJ2-5,-,TRBV28,once,TGTGCCAGCAGTTTCCCAGGGATCCAAGAGACCCAGTACTTC,CASSFPGIQETQYF
TRBJ1-6,-,TRBV5-6,-,TGTGCCAGCAGCCCCTACTACTATAATTCCCCCCTCCACTTT,CASSPYYYNSPLHF
TRBJ1-1,-,TRBV7-9,-,TGTGCCAGCAGCTCACAGGGCGGGAACACTGAAGCTTTCTTT,CASSSQGGNTEAFF
TRBJ2-5,TRBD2,TRBV11-2,-,TGTGCCAGCAGCTATTCTAGCGGGGGTTACCAAGAGACCCAGTACTTC,CASSYSSGGYQETQYF
TRBJ2-7,TRBD2,TRBV5-1,-,TGCGCCAGCAGCTTGGGGGGACTAGCGGGGAGCTACGAGCAGTACTTC,CASSLGGLAGSYEQYF
TRBJ1-2,-,TRBV6-5,-,TGTGCCGGCAGACCACAGGTGCTTAGTGGCTACACCTTC,CAGRPQVLSGYTF
TRBJ1-3,-,TRBV23-1,-,TGCGCCAGCAGTCAACAGGACTCTGGAAACACCATATATTTT,CASSQQDSGNTIYF
TRBJ1-2,-,TRBV27,-,TGTGCCAGCAGTTTATATAGTGGAGGAGGCTACACCTTC,CASSLYSGGGYTF
TRBJ1-1,-,TRBV29-1,-,TGCAGCGTTGACGACAGCCTGAACACTGAAGCTTTCTTT,CSVDDSLNTEAFF
TRBJ2-1,-,TRBV5-1,-,TGCGCCAGCAGCTTCCGGAGTTTGGGGGCCGAGGTCCACAATGAGCAGTTCTTC,CASSFRSLGAEVHNEQFF